The 22 T cell receptor beta chains below come from one sample, sequenced in a study of blood T cell repertoires in COVID-19. The repertoire was sequenced with immunoSEQ multiplex PCR; TCRdb's copy has only in-frame clones and lacks some. The sample contains 190,000 or so clones, 82% of which appear only once. The sequencing sample was made of PBMCs or T cells enriched from blood (not recorded which). The receptor source for this set is a man between 35 and 55 years old who had recovered from COVID-19.

As regards this clone: An end of the junction differs from the germline gene, which may be a read error. The chain couples TRBV7-9 to TRBJ1-2, with 8 nucleotides matching TRBD1. The CDR3 has 12 residues. Germline CDR1 and CDR2: SEHNR and FQNEAQ (reference sequence). The CDR3 DNA reads as TGTGCCAGCAGCTTAGTCAACAGGGGGAAGGTTTTC. Its protein is CASSLVNRGKVF.

This clone has only one observation. The rearrangement joins TRBV2 to TRBJ1-1, with TRBD1 as a possible D gene (6 bases). CDR1 is SNHLY and CDR2 is FYNNEI in the germline V gene. Trimming pared 4 bases from V and 4 bases from J, leaving 16 bases between. CDR3 length: 15 residues. DNA of the CDR3: TGTGCCAGCAGTGGCCAGGGGCTAAGGAGCACTGAAGCTTTCTTT. This sequence encodes CASSGQGLRSTEAFF.

J is TRBJ2-7 and V is TRBV4-1, with 10 bases that match TRBD2. The CDR3 extends over 15 amino acids. Germline trimming cut 4 bases from V and 0 bases from J; bases unmatched to any gene: 3. Germline lookup yields CDR1 MGHRA and CDR2 YSYEKL. Here the CDR3 reads CASSPLAGVSYEQYV. DNA for the CDR3: TGCGCCAGCAGCCCCCTAGCGGGAGTCTCCTACGAGCAGTACGTC.

This chain's CDR3 is CASSQEQGEAYEQYF. The CDR3 region has the DNA TGCGCCAGCAGCCAAGAGCAGGGCGAAGCCTACGAGCAGTACTTC. The chain has TRBV4-3 and TRBJ2-7, with D maybe TRBD1 (5 bases). Germline CDR1 reads LGHNA; CDR2 reads YSLEER. The CDR3 totals 15 residues. With 0 bases removed from V and 2 bases from J, the gap between germline ends came to 11 bases.

This chain uses TRBV11-2 with TRBJ2-2, with D unclear. This CDR3 contains 14 residues. Germline V gene sequence: CDR1 SGHAT, CDR2 FQNNGV. Trimming cost V 3 bases and J 4 bases, with 9 bases left between them. The CDR3 nucleotides are TGTGCCAGCAGCTTTCTGAGCTCCACCGGGGAGCTGTTTTTT. Protein sequence: CASSFLSSTGELFF.

This chain joins TRBV28 and TRBJ1-5, with D unresolved. Germline CDR1 and CDR2: MDHEN and SYDVKM. The CDR3 has 14 amino acids. Trimming left V 3 bases short and J 3 bases short, with 9 bases between. The CDR3 loop is CASSFVAINQPQHF. The CDR3 nucleotides are TGTGCCAGCAGTTTTGTGGCAATCAATCAGCCCCAGCATTTT.

The chain employs TRBV11-2 and TRBJ2-5; possible D gene TRBD2, 6 bases. CDR3 size: 13 residues. CDR1 and CDR2 from the germline V gene are SGHAT and FQNNGV. V was shortened by 6 bases and J by 4 bases, with 12 bases between the two germline ends. The CDR3 bases are TGTGCCAGCAGGCGGGGCATTCTAGAGACCCAGTACTTC. This gives the protein CASRRGILETQYF.

V usage is TRBV24-1 and J usage is TRBJ1-3; 8 bases match TRBD1. Germline-derived CDR1 and CDR2 are KGHDR and SFDVKD. The CDR3 loop spans 15 amino acids. Trimming removed 3 bases from V and 4 bases from J; junction bases left unmatched: 4. In DNA form, the CDR3 reads TGTGCCACCAGTGATCCGCAGGGGGCCGGAAACACCATATATTTT. Translating it yields CATSDPQGAGNTIYF.

The count of this clone is one. The rearrangement joins TRBV19 to TRBJ2-3; a weak D match, TRBD1 (5 bases). V lost 5 bases, J lost 0 bases, and 12 bases lay in between. CDR3 length: 15 amino acids. In germline, CDR1 is LNHDA, CDR2 SQIVND (reference sequence). This CDR3 is CASSSLDSSTDTQYF. DNA for the CDR3: TGTGCCAGTAGTTCACTCGACAGTAGCACAGATACGCAGTATTTT.

The chain recombines TRBV19 with TRBJ2-6, with D hard to call. CDR1 and CDR2 from the germline V gene are LNHDA and SQIVND (reference sequence). The CDR3 has 13 residues. V was cut by 7 bases and J by 1 base, with 5 bases left in between. The CDR3 nucleotides read TGTGCCAGTACGACTTCTGGGGCCAACGTCCTGACTTTC. Translation: CASTTSGANVLTF.

This clone was detected only a few times. The CDR3 protein is CASSPVRDSYNEQFF. CDR3 DNA sequence: TGTGCCAGCAGCCCCGTGAGGGATTCCTACAATGAGCAGTTCTTC. This chain uses TRBV7-2 with TRBJ2-1, with D possibly matching TRBD2 (5 bases). This CDR3 comprises 15 residues. Trimming stripped 5 bases from V and 1 base from J, with 12 bases between. Germline CDR1 SGHTA, CDR2 FQGNSA.

This chain uses TRBV2 with TRBJ2-1; 8 nucleotides align to TRBD1. The CDR3 runs to 13 residues. The germline V gene has CDR1 SNHLY and CDR2 FYNNEI. Losses at the gene ends were 6 bases for V and 5 bases for J; bases not matched to a gene: 3. CDR3 in DNA: TGTGCCAGCAGCCCACAGGGGGACAATGAGCAGTTCTTC. Protein product: CASSPQGDNEQFF.

The V and J genes are TRBV10-3 and TRBJ2-3, with 11 positions matching TRBD2. After removal of 10 bases from V and 5 bases from J, the junction contained 8 bases not matched to a gene. This CDR3 contains 14 residues. The germline V gene has CDR1 ENHRY and CDR2 SYGVKD. CDR3 in amino acids: CASQLAGEGDTQYF. The CDR3 region has the DNA TGTGCCAGCCAACTAGCGGGAGAGGGAGATACGCAGTATTTT.

V is TRBV6-5 and J is TRBJ1-5; D may be TRBD1 (6 bases). The CDR3 runs 15 residues. Trimming took off 0 bases at V and 5 bases at J, with 11 bases between the two ends. CDR1 and CDR2 (germline): MNHEY, SVGAGI. The CDR3, as DNA: TGTGCCAGCAGTTACTCCACAGGGTCGGATCAGCCCCAGCATTTT. This encodes CASSYSTGSDQPQHF.

The chain recombines TRBV6-6 with TRBJ1-5; D is uncertain. Looked up from germline, CDR1 is MNHNY and CDR2 is SVGAGI (reference sequence). V was clipped by 5 bases and J by 5 bases, with 16 bases between them. The CDR3 extends over 15 amino acids. The CDR3 protein is CASSPPGGLHQPQHF. The DNA for the CDR3 is TGTGCCAGCAGTCCCCCTGGAGGGCTGCATCAGCCCCAGCATTTT.

The chain uses TRBV6-2 or TRBV6-3 and TRBJ2-1; D possibly uses TRBD1 or TRBD2 (6 bases each). CDR1 MNHEY and CDR2 SVGEGT come from the germline V gene. V shed 7 bases and J shed 0 bases, with 19 bases lying between them. The CDR3 is 17 residues long. The CDR3 loop reads CASIPGAPSDSYNEQFF. CDR3 nucleotides: TGTGCCAGCATCCCAGGGGCCCCTAGCGACTCCTACAATGAGCAGTTCTTC.

The chain links TRBV6-5 to TRBJ2-7; tentatively, D is TRBD1 (6 bases). Germline V CDR1 and CDR2: MNHEY, SVGAGI. This CDR3 region has 13 residues. V dropped 10 bases and J dropped 4 bases, with 17 bases sitting between them. Here the CDR3 DNA reads TGTGCCATAACAGGGATGAGTGTTTACGAGCAGTACTTC. Translating gives CAITGMSVYEQYF.

The rearrangement links TRBV12-5 to TRBJ1-5, with 7 bases fitting TRBD1. The trim removed 3 bases at V and 4 bases at J, leaving 9 bases unmatched. The CDR3 totals 16 residues. The germline gives CDR1 LGHNT, CDR2 FRNRAP. The CDR3 DNA follows: TGTGCTAGTGGTTTATACGGGACAGTCCTTAATCAGCCCCAGCATTTT. It encodes CASGLYGTVLNQPQHF.

This clone was counted a single time. This chain links TRBV19 with TRBJ2-1, with 8 bases aligning to TRBD2. This CDR3 comprises 15 residues. CDR1 is LNHDA and CDR2 is SQIVND in the germline V gene (reference sequence). Trimming took 1 base from V and 6 from J; bases not matched to a gene: 5. In DNA, the CDR3 is TGTGCCAGTAGTATAGTTGGGACTAGTTCCAATGAGCAGTTCTTC. It is translated as CASSIVGTSSNEQFF. Using reference TRBV19 and TRBJ2-1 for the parts outside the CDR3, the full variable domain is DGGITQSPKYLFRKEGQNVTLSCEQNLNHDAMYWYRQDPGQGLRLIYYSQIVNDFQKGDIAEGYSVSREKKESFPLTVTSAQKNPTAFYLCASSIVGTSSNEQFFGPGTRLTVL.

The chain links TRBV7-2 to TRBJ1-1; D perhaps matches TRBD1 (5 bases). V was cut by 4 bases and J by 4 bases, with 13 bases left in between. CDR3 size: 14 residues. The germline V gene has CDR1 SGHTA and CDR2 FQGNSA. The CDR3 sequence: CASSSAGGSTEAFF. The CDR3, as DNA: TGTGCCAGCAGCTCCGCGGGGGGGAGCACTGAAGCTTTCTTT.

The CDR3 sequence is CASSFGDRGYTEAFF. The DNA for the CDR3 is TGCGCCAGCAGCTTCGGGGACAGGGGATACACTGAAGCTTTCTTT. V usage is TRBV5-1 and J usage is TRBJ1-1, with 10 bases identical to TRBD1. Germline CDR1 is SGHRS and CDR2 is YFSETQ. V shed 2 bases, J shed 3 bases, and the junction held 4 bases outside the gene matches. This CDR3 has 15 amino acids.

The V gene is TRBV25-1, the J gene TRBJ2-2, with 8 bases that match TRBD2. The CDR3 sequence is 15 residues long. The germline V gene has CDR1 MGHDK and CDR2 SYGVNS. With 3 bases clipped from V and 3 bases from J, the junction kept 3 bases outside the gene matches. Written as DNA, the CDR3 is TGTGCCAGCAGTGACGGGAGGGCCGACACCGGGGAGCTGTTTTTT. It yields the protein CASSDGRADTGELFF.